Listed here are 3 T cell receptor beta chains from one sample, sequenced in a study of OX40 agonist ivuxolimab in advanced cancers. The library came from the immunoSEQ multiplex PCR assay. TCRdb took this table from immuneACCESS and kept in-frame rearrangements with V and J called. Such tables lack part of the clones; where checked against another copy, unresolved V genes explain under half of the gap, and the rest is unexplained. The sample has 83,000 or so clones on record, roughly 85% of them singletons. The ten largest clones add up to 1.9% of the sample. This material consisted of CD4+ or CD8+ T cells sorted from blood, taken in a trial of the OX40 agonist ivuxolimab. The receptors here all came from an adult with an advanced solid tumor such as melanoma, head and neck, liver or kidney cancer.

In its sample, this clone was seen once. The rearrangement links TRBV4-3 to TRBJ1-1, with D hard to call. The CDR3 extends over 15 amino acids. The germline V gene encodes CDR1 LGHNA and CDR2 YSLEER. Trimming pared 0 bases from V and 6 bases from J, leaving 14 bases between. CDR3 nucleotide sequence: TGCGCCAGCAGCCAAGAACTGGGCGCTAGAGCTGAAGCTTTCTTT. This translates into CASSQELGARAEAFF.

CDR3 amino acids: CASSEQRDQPQHF. The CDR3 DNA reads as TGTGCCAGCAGTGAACAACGGGATCAGCCCCAGCATTTT. V is TRBV6-1 and J is TRBJ1-5; no firm D call. The CDR3 length is 13 residues. CDR1 is MNHNS, CDR2 SASEGT, per germline. Trimming left V 2 bases short and J 5 bases short, with 7 bases between.

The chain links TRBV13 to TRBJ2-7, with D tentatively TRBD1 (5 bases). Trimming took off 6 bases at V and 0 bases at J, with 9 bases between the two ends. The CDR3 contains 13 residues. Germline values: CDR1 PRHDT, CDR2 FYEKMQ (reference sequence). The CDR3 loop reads CASRGPSSYEQYF. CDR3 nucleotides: TGTGCCAGCAGGGGGCCAAGCTCCTACGAGCAGTACTTC.